The 19 T cell receptor beta chains below come from one sample, sequenced in a study of patients and donors after allogeneic stem cell transplantation. TCRdb itself ran the RT-PCR reads through MiXCR, one entry per CDR3 protein. The data show tens of thousands of distinct CDR3 sequences, 37% seen once. Sequencing used blood, either unsorted or a sorted T cell fraction (not recorded which). These TCRs come from a human donor who was either an allogeneic HSCT recipient or a stem cell or donor lymphocyte infusion donor (not recorded which). It is not recorded whose cells these are; they may come from a transplant donor.

In this sample, this clonotype turned up many times. The rearrangement uses TRBV5-1 and TRBJ1-4, with 10 positions matching TRBD1. V lost 4 bases, J lost 7 bases, and 4 bases stayed unmatched. CDR1 SGHRS and CDR2 YFSETQ come from the germline V gene. The CDR3 loop spans 14 amino acids. The CDR3 nucleotides are TGCGCCAGCAGCGGCGGGACAGGGGCTGAAAAACTGTTTTTT. Translated: CASSGGTGAEKLFF. The entire variable domain, with the rest obtained from reference TRBV5-1 and TRBJ1-4, is as follows: KAGVTQTPRYLIKTRGQQVTLSCSPISGHRSVSWYQQTPGQGLQFLFEYFSETQRNKGNFPGRFSGRQFSNSRSEMNVSTLELGDSALYLCASSGGTGAEKLFFGSGTQLSVL.

This clonotype came up a few times. The V gene is TRBV10-3, the J gene TRBJ2-7; 9 bases agree with TRBD1. CDR3 length equals 16 residues. The V and J ends lost 6 bases and 2 bases, in that order; junction bases with no gene match: 11. The germline V gene encodes CDR1 ENHRY and CDR2 SYGVKD. In DNA form, the CDR3 reads TGTGCCATCAGCCCTAAACAGGGGGCCGTAACCTACGAGCAGTACGTC. Amino acids: CAISPKQGAVTYEQYV.

This clonotype showed up just a few times. This chain joins TRBV20-1 and TRBJ1-6, with D uncertain. Per germline, CDR1 DFQATT and CDR2 SNEGSKA (reference sequence). The CDR3 is 13 amino acids. CDR3 loop: CNRTRSYNSPLHF. DNA of the CDR3: TGCAATCGAACTCGCAGCTATAATTCACCCCTCCACTTT.

J is TRBJ2-7 and V is TRBV18; D could derive from TRBD1 or TRBD2 (5 bases each). The CDR3 covers 13 residues. V was pared by 3 bases and J by 3 bases, with 9 bases between. Germline CDR1 and CDR2: KGHSH and LQKENI. Here the CDR3 reads CASSPGTGYEQYF. CDR3 nucleotides: TGTGCCAGCTCACCCGGGACGGGCTACGAGCAGTACTTC.

This chain links TRBV6-5 with TRBJ2-1, with no clear D. Trimming pared 10 bases from V and 4 bases from J, leaving 14 bases between. CDR3 length: 13 amino acids. Germline CDR1 and CDR2: MNHEY and SVGAGI. CDR3 in amino acids: CAIQRLGYNEQFF. CDR3 DNA sequence: TGTGCCATACAGCGCTTAGGGTACAATGAGCAGTTCTTC.

The chain recombines TRBV12-3 or TRBV12-4 with TRBJ1-1; D may be TRBD1 (6 bases). Trimming pared 5 bases from V and 11 bases from J, leaving 12 bases between. The CDR3 sequence is 11 residues long. CDR3 sequence: CASSTGLRAFF. CDR3 nucleotide sequence: TGTGCCAGCAGTACAGGGCTCCGGGCTTTCTTT.

V gene TRBV20-1 combines with J gene TRBJ1-1, with D uncertain. The CDR3 sequence is 13 residues long. The ends were cut back, 5 bases at V and 0 bases at J, with 10 bases in the middle. Germline V gene sequence: CDR1 DFQATT, CDR2 SNEGSKA (reference sequence). This CDR3 reads CSAGGLLNTEAFF. CDR3 nucleotides: TGCAGTGCTGGAGGACTTTTGAACACTGAAGCTTTCTTT.

The sample holds a few counts of this clonotype. The CDR3 protein is CASSSDRGRHTEAFF. DNA for the CDR3: TGTGCCAGCAGTTCTGACAGGGGCCGACACACTGAAGCTTTCTTT. V is TRBV6-5 and J is TRBJ1-1, with 8 bases that match TRBD1. J gave up 3 bases and V 4 bases, and 7 bases lay outside the gene matches. The CDR3 contains 15 residues. Germline V gene sequence: CDR1 MNHEY, CDR2 SVGAGI.

In the case of this clonotype: The junction departs from the called germline gene at one end, perhaps through a read error. The chain links TRBV5-6 to TRBJ1-2; unclear D gene. The CDR3 has 13 amino acids. Per germline, CDR1 SGHDT and CDR2 YYEEEE. The CDR3: CASTLRGSYGYTF. For the CDR3, the DNA is TGTGCCAGCACCTTGAGAGGGTCCTATGGCTACACCTTC.

Remarks on this clonotype: At one boundary the junction diverges from the germline segment, which might be a read error. This sequence joins TRBV23-1 and TRBJ1-1; D is unresolved. TRBV23-1 is noted as an ORF with a role that remains uncertain. The CDR3 loop spans 10 amino acids. The CDR3 coding sequence is TGTGACGAGTTGAACACTGAAGCTTTCTTT. Amino acids: CDELNTEAFF.

This clonotype turned up a few times. V and J are TRBV29-1 and TRBJ1-2, with unresolved D. The CDR3 has 12 residues. The germline V gene has CDR1 SQVTM and CDR2 ANQGSEA. Trimming took 7 bases from V and 4 from J, leaving 13 bases between them. CDR3 DNA: TGCAGCGGCAGAGTAGAGGGCTATGGCTACACCTTC. Amino acid sequence: CSGRVEGYGYTF.

V usage is TRBV7-9 and J usage is TRBJ1-1; a possible D gene is TRBD1 (6 bases). The germline V gene encodes CDR1 SEHNR and CDR2 FQNEAQ (reference sequence). The CDR3 has 14 residues. Trimming pared 1 base from V and 11 bases from J, leaving 17 bases between. The CDR3 sequence: CASSLGWGPEMAFF. CDR3 DNA: TGTGCCAGCAGCTTAGGGTGGGGGCCCGAGATGGCTTTCTTT.

This rearrangement joins TRBV7-2 to TRBJ2-3; D ambiguous. Per germline, CDR1 SGHTA and CDR2 FQGNSA. Trimming pared 6 bases from V and 7 bases from J, leaving 11 bases between. This CDR3 is built from 12 residues. This CDR3 reads CASSSYANTQYF. The CDR3 region has the DNA TGTGCCAGCAGTTCTTACGCCAATACGCAGTATTTT.

This clonotype was counted a few times. V and J are TRBV29-1 and TRBJ2-1; 7 positions match TRBD2. The CDR3 sequence is 16 residues long. Looked up from germline, CDR1 is SQVTM and CDR2 is ANQGSEA. With V trimmed by 2 bases and J by 0 bases, 7 bases remained unmatched. The CDR3 spells CSVELAGESSYNEQFF. The CDR3 region has the DNA TGCAGCGTTGAATTGGCGGGGGAGAGCTCCTACAATGAGCAGTTCTTC.

This clonotype has only a few counts. The chain has TRBV29-1 and TRBJ1-1; unclear D gene. This CDR3 contains 10 residues. Germline values: CDR1 SQVTM, CDR2 ANQGSEA. Deletions cut 4 bases from V and 5 bases from J, with 5 bases between. This CDR3 is CSVGGTEAFF. CDR3 DNA sequence: TGCAGCGTTGGAGGTACTGAAGCTTTCTTT.

The chain combines TRBV7-9 with TRBJ1-2; D unclear. V was pared by 3 bases and J by 2 bases, with 19 bases between. Germline-derived CDR1 and CDR2 are SEHNR and FQNEAQ (reference sequence). This CDR3 is 17 amino acids long. The CDR3 DNA reads as TGTGCCAGCAGCTTGGGTGAGGGTCGGCCTTGGAACTATGGCTACACCTTC. Its translation: CASSLGEGRPWNYGYTF.

J is TRBJ2-7 and V is TRBV5-1; D call uncertain. V was cut by 1 base and J by 2 bases, with 4 bases left in between. Per the germline V gene, CDR1 is SGHRS and CDR2 is YFSETQ. The CDR3 length is 12 residues. The CDR3 nucleotides are TGCGCCAGCAGCTTGACCCCCTACGAGCAGTACTTC. Translation: CASSLTPYEQYF.

The rearrangement uses TRBV7-9 and TRBJ2-7; 9 positions agree with TRBD1. The CDR3 extends over 15 amino acids. The junction had 6 bases not matched to a gene; V was cut back by 5 bases and J by 1 base. Germline V gives CDR1 SEHNR, CDR2 FQNEAQ (reference sequence). CDR3 region: CASSARDRVSYEQYF. The CDR3 DNA sequence: TGTGCCAGCAGCGCCCGGGACAGGGTTTCCTACGAGCAGTACTTC.

This clonotype has ten or more counts. This sequence joins TRBV12-3 or TRBV12-4 and TRBJ2-3; D is undetermined. The germline V and J ends were trimmed by 7 bases and 1 base, with 9 bases remaining between them. The CDR3 is made up of 13 amino acids. CDR3 in amino acids: CASMGKGTDTQYF. CDR3 bases: TGTGCCAGCATGGGCAAGGGCACAGATACGCAGTATTTT.